This TCR beta chain was recovered during a study of human CD4 T cells and Enterobacteriaceae. Whole-study results and caveats: Specific clonotypes appeared less expanded ex vivo than cross-reactive ones.

Regarding this clone: The antigen is unknown.

The memory gate held CD4+ cells that were not CD45RA+CCR7+CD95- naive cells, over 95% pure. CD8+, CD14+, CD16+, CD56+, CD19+ and CD25-bright cells were excluded before sorting. This table comes from immunoSEQ multiplex PCR, and its TCRdb copy is limited to in-frame clones, with some not included. The table shows some 26,000 clones, with 80% to 90% occurring only once. CDR3 length: 13 residues. V lost 5 bases and J lost 4, with 12 bases in between. The germline gives CDR1 SGHKS, CDR2 YYEKEE (reference sequence). The sequence derives from a human donor in good health. The J gene is TRBJ2-5, the V gene TRBV5-5; maybe TRBD1 (6 bases). Sample: memory CD4+ T cells from blood. The CDR3: CASRVGTIETQYF. The CDR3 nucleotides read TGTGCCAGCAGAGTGGGGACAATAGAGACCCAGTACTTC. Variable domain in full (rest from reference TRBV5-5 and TRBJ2-5): DAGVTQSPTHLIKTRGQQVTLRCSPISGHKSVSWYQQVLGQGPQFIFQYYEKEERGRGNFPDRFSARQFPNYSSELNVNALLLGDSALYLCASRVGTIETQYFGPGTRLLVL.